This TCR beta chain was documented in a study of blood T cell repertoires in COVID-19 (TCRdb year 2020). Turning to the overall study: The collaborator samples originated in the United States, Italy and Spain and spanned the acute and convalescent phases of COVID-19. The material from the prospective study consisted of cDNA or gDNA derived from T cells, B-cell-depleted T cells, or PBMCs. The dataset comprised deeply sampled blood TCRbeta repertoires from subjects exposed to, actively infected with, or recovered from COVID-19. The repertoires were released in a freely available public database meant as a resource for research on the immune response to SARS-CoV-2. Samples were obtained from the ongoing ImmuneRACE study (first 160 participants) and from 1,254 subjects provided by 6 global collaborators. A de-identified subject ID, COVID-19 status, age in years and sex were almost always included in the sample metadata. Where HLA class I and class II types were available, the types were taken from metadata supplied by the sample provider, not from assay-based typing.

The CDR3 numbers 16 residues from cysteine through phenylalanine. Just CDR3 DNA is preserved here, 48 bases in frame from base 1. CDR1 and CDR2 are drawn from the germline V gene: SGHNT, YENEEA. Compared with germline, V lacks 1 base and J lacks 3 bases; bases without a gene match: 7. Overall study outcomes, separate from this receptor: The quantity of clinical and demographic metadata differed by source and by participant and was supplied without curation.

TCRbeta CDR3 regions were amplified from genomic DNA by means of the immunoSEQ Assay, a bias-controlled multiplex PCR. The study's processing was this. The number of nucleated cells in each sample was estimated by amplification of reference gene primers within the assay. Sequence reads were collapsed and filtered to measure the absolute abundance of every unique TCRbeta CDR3 rearrangement. For each sample, productive Simpson clonality was calculated as the square root of Simpson's diversity index across productive rearrangements. Entries here come from immuneACCESS through TCRdb and include only in-frame sequences with V and J called. Some clones fail to appear in such tables; in the studies checked, an unresolved V gene covers under half of the shortfall, and the cause of the remainder is unknown. The V and J calls and the clone size are those of that table, but D and trimming were determined from the DNA. In this sample the table shows around 150,000 clones, about 83% of which occur a single time. The ten largest clonotypes hold around 13% of the sample.

Collaborating institutions collected whole blood in K2EDTA tubes following their own protocols. For TCRbeta analysis, collaborators shipped samples in one of three forms: frozen whole blood, isolated PBMCs, or DNA extracted from either of those sample types. Details on this clone: Its cognate antigen has yet to be identified. Base qualities are not provided; no much larger clone lies one nucleotide away.

The V and J genes are TRBV11-3 and TRBJ1-1, with 8 central nucleotides matching TRBD1. What was sequenced was peripheral blood. This TCR derives from a woman of 80 years or more with acute or convalescent COVID-19. The CDR3 region reads CASSLGQGAPDTEAFF. The sequenced DNA is TGTGCCAGCAGCTTAGGGCAGGGGGCGCCGGACACTGAAGCTTTCTTT.